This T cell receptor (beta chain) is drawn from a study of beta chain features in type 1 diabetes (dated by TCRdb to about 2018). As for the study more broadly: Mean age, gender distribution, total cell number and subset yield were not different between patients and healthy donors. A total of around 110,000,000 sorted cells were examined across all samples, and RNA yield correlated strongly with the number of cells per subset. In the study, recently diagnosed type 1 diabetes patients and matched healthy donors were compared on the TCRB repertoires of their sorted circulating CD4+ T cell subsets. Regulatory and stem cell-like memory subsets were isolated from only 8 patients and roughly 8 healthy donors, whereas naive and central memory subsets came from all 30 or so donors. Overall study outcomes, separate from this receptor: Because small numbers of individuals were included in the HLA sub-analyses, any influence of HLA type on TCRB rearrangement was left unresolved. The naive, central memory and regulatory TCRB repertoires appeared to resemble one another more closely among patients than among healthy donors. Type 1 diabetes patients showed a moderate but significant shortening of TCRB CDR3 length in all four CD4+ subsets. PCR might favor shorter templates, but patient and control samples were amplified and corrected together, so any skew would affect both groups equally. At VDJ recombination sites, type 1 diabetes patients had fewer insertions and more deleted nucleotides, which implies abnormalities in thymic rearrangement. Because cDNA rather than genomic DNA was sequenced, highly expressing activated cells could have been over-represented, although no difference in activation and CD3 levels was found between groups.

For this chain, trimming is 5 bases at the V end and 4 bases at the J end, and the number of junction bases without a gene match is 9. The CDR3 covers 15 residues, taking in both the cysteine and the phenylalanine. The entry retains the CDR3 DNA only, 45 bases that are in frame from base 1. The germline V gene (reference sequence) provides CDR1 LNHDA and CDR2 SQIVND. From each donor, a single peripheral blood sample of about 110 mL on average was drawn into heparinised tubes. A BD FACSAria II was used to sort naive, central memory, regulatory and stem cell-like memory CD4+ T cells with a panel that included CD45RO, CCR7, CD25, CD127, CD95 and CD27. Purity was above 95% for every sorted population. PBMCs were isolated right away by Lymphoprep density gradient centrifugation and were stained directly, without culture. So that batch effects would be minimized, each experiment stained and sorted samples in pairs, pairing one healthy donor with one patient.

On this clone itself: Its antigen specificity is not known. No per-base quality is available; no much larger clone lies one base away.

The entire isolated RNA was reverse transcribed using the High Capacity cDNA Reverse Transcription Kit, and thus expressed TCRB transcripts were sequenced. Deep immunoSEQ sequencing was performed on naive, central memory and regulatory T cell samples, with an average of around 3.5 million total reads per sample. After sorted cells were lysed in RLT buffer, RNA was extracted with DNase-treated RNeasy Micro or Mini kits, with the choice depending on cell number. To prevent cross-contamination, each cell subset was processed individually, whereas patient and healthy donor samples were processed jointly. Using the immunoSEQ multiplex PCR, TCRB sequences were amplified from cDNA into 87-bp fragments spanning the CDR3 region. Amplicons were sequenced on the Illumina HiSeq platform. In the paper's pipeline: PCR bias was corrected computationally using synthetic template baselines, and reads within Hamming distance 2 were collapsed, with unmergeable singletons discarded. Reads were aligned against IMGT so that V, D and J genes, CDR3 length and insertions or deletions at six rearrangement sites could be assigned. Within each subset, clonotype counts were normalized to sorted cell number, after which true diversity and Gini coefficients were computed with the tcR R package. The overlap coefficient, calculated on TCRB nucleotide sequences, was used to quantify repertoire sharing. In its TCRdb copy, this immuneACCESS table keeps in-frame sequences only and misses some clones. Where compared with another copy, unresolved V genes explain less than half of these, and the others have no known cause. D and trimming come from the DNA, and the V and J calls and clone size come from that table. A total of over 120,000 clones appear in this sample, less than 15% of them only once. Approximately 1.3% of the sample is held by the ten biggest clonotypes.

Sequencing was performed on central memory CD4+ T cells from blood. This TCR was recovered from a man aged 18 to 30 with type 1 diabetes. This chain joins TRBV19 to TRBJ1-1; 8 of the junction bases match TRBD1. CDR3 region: CASSYRTGMSTEAFF. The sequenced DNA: TGTGCCAGTAGTTACCGGACAGGGATGAGCACTGAAGCTTTCTTT.